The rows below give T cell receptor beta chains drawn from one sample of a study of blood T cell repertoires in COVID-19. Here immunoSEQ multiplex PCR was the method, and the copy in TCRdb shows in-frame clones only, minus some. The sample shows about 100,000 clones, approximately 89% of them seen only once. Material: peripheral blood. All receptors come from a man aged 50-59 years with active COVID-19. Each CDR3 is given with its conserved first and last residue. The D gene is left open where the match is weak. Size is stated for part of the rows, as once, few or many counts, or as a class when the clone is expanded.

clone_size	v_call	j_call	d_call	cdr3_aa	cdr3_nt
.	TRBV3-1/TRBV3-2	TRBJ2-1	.	CASSQLDIEQFF	TGTGCCAGCAGCCAATTAGACATTGAGCAGTTCTTC
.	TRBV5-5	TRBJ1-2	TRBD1	CASSPRTGYGYTF	TGTGCCAGCAGCCCGAGGACAGGCTACGGCTACACCTTC
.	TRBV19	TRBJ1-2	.	CASNPNVLRSNYGYTF	TGTGCCAGTAACCCCAATGTCTTGAGGTCTAACTATGGCTACACCTTC
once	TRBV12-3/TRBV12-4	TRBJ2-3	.	CASRPSDTDTQYF	TGTGCCAGCAGACCTAGCGACACAGATACGCAGTATTTT
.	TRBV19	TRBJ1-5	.	CASSTEGNQPQHF	TGTGCCAGTAGTACGGAGGGCAATCAGCCCCAGCATTTT
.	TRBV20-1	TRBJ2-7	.	CSASPFTGYEQYF	TGCAGTGCTAGTCCCTTTACAGGCTACGAGCAGTACTTC
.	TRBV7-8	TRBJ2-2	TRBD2	CASRAAGGPVTGELFF	TGTGCCAGCAGGGCAGCGGGGGGGCCTGTCACCGGGGAGCTGTTTTTT
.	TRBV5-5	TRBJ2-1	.	CASSLLRETSQVQFF	TGTGCCAGCAGCTTGCTACGAGAGACGTCCCAGGTGCAGTTCTTC
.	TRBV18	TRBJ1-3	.	CASSLEGDTIYF	TGTGCCAGCTCCCTAGAAGGTGACACCATATATTTT
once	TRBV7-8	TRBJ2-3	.	CASSTRTDTQYF	TGTGCCAGCAGCACTCGAACAGATACGCAGTATTTT
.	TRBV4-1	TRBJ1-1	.	CASSQGGGMNTEAFF	TGCGCCAGCAGCCAAGGTGGGGGCATGAACACTGAAGCTTTCTTT
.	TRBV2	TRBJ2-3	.	CASSDRALGTDTQYF	TGTGCCAGCAGTGACAGGGCCTTGGGCACAGATACGCAGTATTTT
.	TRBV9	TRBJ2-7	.	CASSVDPGSTYEQYF	TGTGCCAGCAGCGTAGATCCGGGGTCTACCTACGAGCAGTACTTC
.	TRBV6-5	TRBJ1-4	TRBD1	CASSLTGFNEKLFF	TGTGCCAGCAGCCTGACAGGGTTTAATGAAAAACTGTTTTTT
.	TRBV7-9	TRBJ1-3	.	CASSPDSIDSGNTIYF	TGTGCCAGCAGCCCGGACAGCATCGACTCTGGAAACACCATATATTTT
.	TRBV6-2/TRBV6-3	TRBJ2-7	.	CASSYNPDEDEQYF	TGTGCCAGCAGTTACAACCCAGACGAGGACGAGCAGTACTTC
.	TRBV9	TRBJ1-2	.	CASSVSTGSYGYTF	TGTGCCAGCAGCGTCTCGACAGGAAGCTATGGCTACACCTTC
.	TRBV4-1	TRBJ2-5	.	CASSQPTGETQYF	TGCGCCAGCAGCCAACCCACCGGGGAGACCCAGTACTTC
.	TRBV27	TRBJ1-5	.	CASSFQGNQPQHF	TGTGCCAGCAGTTTTCAGGGCAATCAGCCCCAGCATTTT
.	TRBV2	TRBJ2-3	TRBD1	CVGRGQGALDTQYF	TGTGTAGGGCGGGGACAGGGGGCGCTGGATACGCAGTATTTT
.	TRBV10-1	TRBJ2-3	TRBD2	CASSESPAGGTDTQYF	TGCGCCAGCAGTGAGTCTCCAGCGGGAGGCACAGATACGCAGTATTTT
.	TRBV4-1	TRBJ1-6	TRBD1	CASSQAPLPGTDNSPLHF	TGCGCCAGCAGCCAAGCACCACTTCCCGGGACAGATAATTCACCCCTCCACTTT
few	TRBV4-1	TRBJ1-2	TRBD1	CASSQNSDRVGGYTF	TGCGCCAGCAGCCAGAACTCGGACAGGGTCGGTGGCTACACCTTC
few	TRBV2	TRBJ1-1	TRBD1	CASSPGTGNTEAFF	TGTGCCAGCAGTCCCGGGACAGGGAACACTGAAGCTTTCTTT
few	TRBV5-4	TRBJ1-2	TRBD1	CASSLGQGAYGYGYTF	TGTGCCAGCAGCCTAGGACAGGGGGCGTACGGCTATGGCTACACCTTC
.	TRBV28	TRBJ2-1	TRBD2	CASSRSTSGSNEQFF	TGTGCCAGCAGTAGATCGACTAGCGGGAGTAATGAGCAGTTCTTC
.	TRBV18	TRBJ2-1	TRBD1	CASSPRTGGYNEQFF	TGTGCCAGCTCACCCCGGACAGGGGGCTACAATGAGCAGTTCTTC
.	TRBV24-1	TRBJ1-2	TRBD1	CAKKLGGGFQDYGYTF	TGTGCAAAAAAGCTAGGGGGCGGTTTTCAAGACTATGGCTACACCTTC
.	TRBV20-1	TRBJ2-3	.	CSASLEFGLRGTDTQYF	TGCAGTGCTAGTTTGGAATTCGGCCTTCGGGGCACAGATACGCAGTATTTT
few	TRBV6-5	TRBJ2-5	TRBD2	CASSWTSGQETQYF	TGTGCCAGCAGTTGGACTAGCGGGCAAGAGACCCAGTACTTC
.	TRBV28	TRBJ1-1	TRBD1	CASSLAGQLNTEAFF	TGTGCCAGCAGTTTAGCGGGACAGCTGAACACTGAAGCTTTCTTT
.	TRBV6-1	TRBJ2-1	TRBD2	CASSEGRGAYNEQFF	TGTGCCAGCAGTGAAGGGCGGGGGGCCTACAATGAGCAGTTCTTC